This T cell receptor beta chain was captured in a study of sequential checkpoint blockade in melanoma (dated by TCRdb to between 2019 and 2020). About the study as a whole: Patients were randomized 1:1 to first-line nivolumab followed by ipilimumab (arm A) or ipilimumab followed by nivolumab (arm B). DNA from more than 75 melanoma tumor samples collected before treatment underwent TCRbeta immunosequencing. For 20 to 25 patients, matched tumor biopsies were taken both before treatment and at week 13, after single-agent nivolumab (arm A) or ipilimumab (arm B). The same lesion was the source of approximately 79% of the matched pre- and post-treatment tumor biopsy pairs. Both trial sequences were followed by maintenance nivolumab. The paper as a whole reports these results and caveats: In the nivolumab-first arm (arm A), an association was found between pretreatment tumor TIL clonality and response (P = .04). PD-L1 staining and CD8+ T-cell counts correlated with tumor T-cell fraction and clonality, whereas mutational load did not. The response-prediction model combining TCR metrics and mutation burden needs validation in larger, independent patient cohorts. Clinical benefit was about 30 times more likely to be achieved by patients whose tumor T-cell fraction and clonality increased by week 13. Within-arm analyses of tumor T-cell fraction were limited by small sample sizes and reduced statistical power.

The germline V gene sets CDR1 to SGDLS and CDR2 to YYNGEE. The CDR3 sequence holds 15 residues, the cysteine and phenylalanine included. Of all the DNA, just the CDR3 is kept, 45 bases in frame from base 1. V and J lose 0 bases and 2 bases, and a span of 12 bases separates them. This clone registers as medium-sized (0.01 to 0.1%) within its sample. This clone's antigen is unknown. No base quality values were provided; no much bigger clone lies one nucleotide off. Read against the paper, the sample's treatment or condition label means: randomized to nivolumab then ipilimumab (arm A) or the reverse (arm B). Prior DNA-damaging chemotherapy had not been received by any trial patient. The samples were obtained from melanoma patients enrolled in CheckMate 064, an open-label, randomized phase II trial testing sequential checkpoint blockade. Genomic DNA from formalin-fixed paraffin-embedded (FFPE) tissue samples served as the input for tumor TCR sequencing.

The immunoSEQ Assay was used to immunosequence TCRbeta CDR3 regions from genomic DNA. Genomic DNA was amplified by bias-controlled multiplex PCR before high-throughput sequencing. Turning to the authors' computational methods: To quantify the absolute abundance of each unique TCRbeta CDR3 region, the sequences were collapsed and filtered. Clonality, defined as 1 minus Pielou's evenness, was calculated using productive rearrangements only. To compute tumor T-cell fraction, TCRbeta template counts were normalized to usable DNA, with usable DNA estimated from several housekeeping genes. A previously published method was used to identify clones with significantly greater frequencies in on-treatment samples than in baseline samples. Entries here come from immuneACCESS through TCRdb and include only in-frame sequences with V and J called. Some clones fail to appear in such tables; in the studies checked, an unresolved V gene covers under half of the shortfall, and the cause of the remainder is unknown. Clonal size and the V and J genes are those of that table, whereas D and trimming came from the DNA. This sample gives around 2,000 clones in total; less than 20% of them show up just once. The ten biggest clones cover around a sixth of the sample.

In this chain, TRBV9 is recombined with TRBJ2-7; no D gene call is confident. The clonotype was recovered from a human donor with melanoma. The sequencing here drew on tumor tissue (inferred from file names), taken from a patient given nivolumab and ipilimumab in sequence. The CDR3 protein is CASSVGTVFPYEQYF. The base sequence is TGTGCCAGCAGCGTAGGAACCGTTTTCCCCTACGAGCAGTACTTC.